Below, 28 T cell receptor beta chains from the same sample are listed, as sequenced in a study of blood T cell repertoires in COVID-19. This table comes from immunoSEQ multiplex PCR, and its TCRdb copy is limited to in-frame clones, with some not included. Of some 490,000 clones in the sample, around 85% were seen once. Sequencing was carried out using peripheral blood. The receptors originated from a human donor in a cohort sampled during active COVID-19.

V and J are TRBV6-5 and TRBJ2-3; 9 positions match TRBD1. This CDR3 comprises 13 residues. Germline V lookup: CDR1 MNHEY, CDR2 SVGAGI. J was trimmed by 1 base and V by 8 bases; bases with no gene match: 1. CDR3 in amino acids: CASRDRGTDTQYF. CDR3 nucleotide sequence: TGTGCCAGCCGGGACAGGGGCACAGATACGCAGTATTTT.

The chain has TRBV24-1 and TRBJ1-1; 7 bases are shared with TRBD1. This CDR3 comprises 13 residues. Germline V gene data show CDR1 as KGHDR and CDR2 as SFDVKD. The V and J ends lost 7 bases and 4 bases, in that order; junction bases with no gene match: 5. DNA of the CDR3: TGTGCCACCAGGAGACAGGGTTTCACTGAAGCTTTCTTT. Amino acids: CATRRQGFTEAFF.

DNA for the CDR3: TGTGCCAGCTCGGGTGGTGGGCACACTGAAGCTTTCTTT. Protein sequence: CASSGGGHTEAFF. The chain recombines TRBV18 with TRBJ1-1; D is unclear. CDR3 size: 13 residues. In germline, CDR1 is KGHSH, CDR2 LQKENI. V shed 6 bases and J shed 3 bases, with 11 bases lying between them.

The DNA for the CDR3 is TGTGCCAGCAGTTACAGGAGCTCCTATAATTCACCCCTCCACTTT. As protein: CASSYRSSYNSPLHF. The chain is built from TRBV6-2 or TRBV6-3 and TRBJ1-6; no reliable D call. Germline values: CDR1 MNHEY, CDR2 SVGEGT. Trimming took 2 bases from V and 0 from J, leaving 5 bases between them. The CDR3 runs 15 residues.

This clone was seen a single time. The rearrangement uses TRBV19 and TRBJ2-4; possibly TRBD1 for D (6 bases). The V and J ends lost 8 bases and 2 bases respectively, with 16 bases between them. Germline V gene lookup returns CDR1 LNHDA and CDR2 SQIVND (reference sequence). The CDR3 length is 15 residues. The CDR3 DNA reads TGTGCCAGTGGGTTGTCTCAGGGGCCCAAAAACATTCAGTACTTC. This gives the protein CASGLSQGPKNIQYF.

The genes are TRBV11-2 and TRBJ1-2; D unclear. The CDR3 consists of 15 residues. Germline assignment: CDR1 SGHAT and CDR2 FQNNGV. Between the trimmed V and J ends, which lost 1 base and 3 bases, there was a span of 12 bases. The CDR3 loop is CASSLAPGLDYGYTF. For the CDR3, the DNA is TGTGCCAGCAGCTTAGCCCCCGGACTCGACTATGGCTACACCTTC.

This clone has a single count. The V and J genes are TRBV5-1 and TRBJ1-2, with D possibly being TRBD1 (5 bases). V was shortened by 1 base and J by 5 bases, with 18 bases between the two germline ends. The CDR3 is 16 residues long. Germline V gene sequence: CDR1 SGHRS, CDR2 YFSETQ. The CDR3 reads CASSLSSGNSMYGYTF. CDR3 nucleotide sequence: TGCGCCAGCAGCTTGAGTTCAGGGAATAGCATGTATGGCTACACCTTC.

The CDR3 spells CASRLQGATEAFF. The CDR3 DNA reads TGTGCCAGCAGATTACAGGGGGCCACTGAAGCTTTCTTT. The gene calls are TRBV28 and TRBJ1-1; 9 nucleotides match TRBD1. Trimming removed 6 bases from V and 4 bases from J; junction bases left unmatched: 3. CDR3 length: 13 amino acids. Germline lookup yields CDR1 MDHEN and CDR2 SYDVKM.

The chain couples TRBV6-5 to TRBJ2-3; TRBD2 is a possible D gene (6 bases). This CDR3 spans 13 amino acids. Trimming removed 7 bases from V and 2 bases from J, with 10 bases in between. Germline lookup yields CDR1 MNHEY and CDR2 SVGAGI. The CDR3 sequence: CASKLAVTDTQYF. CDR3 in DNA: TGTGCCAGCAAACTAGCAGTCACAGATACGCAGTATTTT.

The V gene is TRBV7-2, the J gene TRBJ2-1; 14 bases agree with TRBD2. The CDR3 loop spans 15 amino acids. Germline CDR1 and CDR2: SGHTA and FQGNSA. V was clipped by 5 bases and J by 5 bases; unmatched bases: 2. CDR3 protein: CASSRGLAGDNEQFF. DNA of the CDR3: TGTGCCAGCAGCCGGGGACTAGCGGGAGACAATGAGCAGTTCTTC.

The V call is TRBV3-1 (or the pseudogene TRBV3-2), the J call TRBJ2-1; no reliable D call. In germline, CDR1 is LGHDT, CDR2 YNNKEL (reference sequence). This CDR3 spans 12 amino acids. The V end was cut by 8 bases, the J end by 10 bases, with 15 bases between. The CDR3 loop reads CASGSRVREQFF. DNA for the CDR3: TGTGCCAGCGGAAGCCGGGTTAGGGAGCAGTTCTTC.

The chain links TRBV5-1 to TRBJ2-7; TRBD2 aligns across 8 bases. Germline trimming cut 0 bases from V and 5 bases from J; bases unmatched to any gene: 13. Germline V CDR1 and CDR2: SGHRS, YFSETQ. The CDR3 runs to 17 residues. In DNA, the CDR3 is TGCGCCAGCAGCTTGGATCGCCAGGGACTAGTGCTTGACGAGCAGTACTTC. Its translation is CASSLDRQGLVLDEQYF.

The rearrangement joins TRBV7-2 to TRBJ2-1; the match to TRBD2 covers 9 bases. The CDR3 loop spans 14 amino acids. J gave up 4 bases and V 9 bases, and 7 bases lay outside the gene matches. Germline lookup yields CDR1 SGHTA and CDR2 FQGNSA. As DNA, the CDR3 is TGTGCCAGTACCTCCAGCGGGGGGTACAATGAGCAGTTCTTC. It specifies CASTSSGGYNEQFF.

The V and J genes are TRBV6-5 and TRBJ1-3; 8 nucleotides agree with TRBD1. The germline gives CDR1 MNHEY, CDR2 SVGAGI. This CDR3 region has 15 residues. Trimming cost V 6 bases and J 1 base; bases outside gene matches: 5. DNA for the CDR3: TGTGCCAGCAGCCGGACAGGGTGGTCTGGAAACACCATATATTTT. Translating gives CASSRTGWSGNTIYF.

The chain recombines TRBV7-2 with TRBJ2-5; 12 bases are a match to TRBD2. Germline values: CDR1 SGHTA, CDR2 FQGNSA. This CDR3 has 19 amino acids. With V trimmed by 5 bases and J by 1 base, 14 bases remained unmatched. The CDR3 DNA reads as TGTGCCAGCAGCACTAGCATGTCTAGCGGGAGGGCCCTCCAAGAGACCCAGTACTTC. Translating gives CASSTSMSSGRALQETQYF.

CDR3 region: CASSVQTGVTEAFF. In DNA form, the CDR3 reads TGTGCCAGTAGTGTACAGACAGGGGTCACTGAAGCTTTCTTT. The chain combines TRBV19 with TRBJ1-1, with 8 bases identical to TRBD1. Trimming removed 5 bases from V and 4 bases from J; junction bases left unmatched: 6. Per germline, CDR1 LNHDA and CDR2 SQIVND (reference sequence). This CDR3 spans 14 amino acids.

This clone has only one observation. This chain uses TRBV5-8 with TRBJ2-7; D gene unclear. From germline, CDR1 is SGHTS and CDR2 YDEGEE. The CDR3 extends over 13 amino acids. Trimming cost V 2 bases and J 7 bases, with 13 bases left between them. Written as DNA, the CDR3 is TGTGCCAGCAGCTTTACCCATTCTACGGAGCAGTACTTC. As protein: CASSFTHSTEQYF.

The chain employs TRBV7-2 and TRBJ2-1; D is unclear. V gave up 2 bases and J gave up 6 bases, with 8 bases separating them. CDR1 is SGHTA, CDR2 FQGNSA, per germline. The CDR3 covers 13 residues. DNA of the CDR3: TGTGCCAGCAGCTTAAACAATCCCAATGAGCAGTTCTTC. It translates to CASSLNNPNEQFF.

The chain joins TRBV28 to TRBJ2-7; D might be TRBD1 (6 bases). Trimming removed 1 base at V and 0 bases at J, with 16 bases between. The CDR3 is 17 residues long. Germline CDR1 MDHEN, CDR2 SYDVKM. CDR3 DNA: TGTGCCAGCAGTTTATTAGGTTCCAGGGGTGTCTCCTACGAGCAGTACTTC. Translated: CASSLLGSRGVSYEQYF.

This rearrangement joins TRBV27 to TRBJ2-3; 7 nucleotides align to TRBD2. With V trimmed by 8 bases and J by 6 bases, 11 bases remained unmatched. In germline, CDR1 is MNHEY, CDR2 SMNVEV (reference sequence). The CDR3 is 14 residues long. CDR3 coding DNA: TGTGCCAGCCGCCTGCGGACTAGGACCGATACGCAGTATTTT. As protein: CASRLRTRTDTQYF.

This clone was counted between two and nine times. The chain employs TRBV6-1 and TRBJ2-7, with a possible D match to TRBD1 (6 bases). CDR1 is MNHNS and CDR2 is SASEGT in the germline V gene. Trimming stripped 3 bases from V and 3 bases from J, with 24 bases between. This CDR3 has 18 amino acids. CDR3 nucleotides: TGTGCCAGCAGTGACGACCCTGCCAGGGGTGTACCGTACTACGAGCAGTACTTC. Amino acids: CASSDDPARGVPYYEQYF.

This clone was counted a few times. The chain links TRBV5-1 to TRBJ2-2; 7 nucleotides agree with TRBD1. This CDR3 spans 16 amino acids. Germline CDR1 is SGHRS and CDR2 is YFSETQ. V dropped 0 bases and J dropped 1; count of bases not matched to a gene: 3. As DNA, the CDR3 is TGCGCCAGCAGCTTGGAGGCAGGGGGGAACACCGGGGAGCTGTTTTTT. Its protein is CASSLEAGGNTGELFF. Full variable domain (missing parts from reference TRBV5-1 and TRBJ2-2): KAGVTQTPRYLIKTRGQQVTLSCSPISGHRSVSWYQQTPGQGLQFLFEYFSETQRNKGNFPGRFSGRQFSNSRSEMNVSTLELGDSALYLCASSLEAGGNTGELFFGEGSRLTVL.

The chain has TRBV2 and TRBJ2-7, with 10 bases identical to TRBD2. The CDR3 consists of 16 residues. The germline V gene has CDR1 SNHLY and CDR2 FYNNEI. V dropped 7 bases and J dropped 4; count of bases not matched to a gene: 13. The CDR3 region has the DNA TGTGCCAGCACCCCCCGGGCTAGCGGGAGTAGGTACGAGCAGTACTTC. Translated: CASTPRASGSRYEQYF.

The chain carries TRBV7-9 and TRBJ2-7; TRBD1 matches at 9 bases. The CDR3 has 16 amino acids. Trimming cost V 3 bases and J 2 bases; bases outside gene matches: 8. CDR1 is SEHNR, CDR2 FQNEAQ, per germline (reference sequence). DNA for the CDR3: TGTGCCAGCAGCTTCCCCGGACAGGGGCAAACCTACGAGCAGTACTTC. This gives the protein CASSFPGQGQTYEQYF.

The chain has TRBV5-8 and TRBJ1-2, with 8 nucleotides matching TRBD1. This CDR3 is 15 amino acids long. Germline CDR1 is SGHTS and CDR2 is YDEGEE. The V segment lost 2 bases and the J segment 4 bases; nucleotides outside the gene matches: 7. The CDR3 DNA reads as TGTGCCAGCAGCTTTTTTGCCGGGACAGGCTATGGCTACACCTTC. Amino acid sequence: CASSFFAGTGYGYTF.

V usage is TRBV12-5 and J usage is TRBJ1-5, with unresolved D. The CDR3 sequence is 17 residues long. The ends were cut back, 5 bases at V and 0 bases at J, with 17 bases in the middle. Germline values: CDR1 LGHNT, CDR2 FRNRAP. The CDR3 spells CASGPGCRPHSNQPQHF. The CDR3 coding sequence is TGTGCTAGTGGTCCAGGTTGTCGGCCCCATAGCAATCAGCCCCAGCATTTT.

A single count supports this clone. V and J are TRBV10-3 and TRBJ2-3, with D maybe TRBD2 (5 bases). Trimming removed 6 bases from V and 2 bases from J, with 12 bases in between. CDR3 length: 14 residues. Germline V gene data show CDR1 as ENHRY and CDR2 as SYGVKD. The CDR3 region has the DNA TGTGCCATCAGCCCCGCGGGTAACACAGATACGCAGTATTTT. Translating it yields CAISPAGNTDTQYF.

This chain links TRBV30 with TRBJ2-6; TRBD1 aligns across 7 bases. The J segment lost 0 bases and the V segment lost 5 bases, leaving 4 bases of the junction unmatched. Germline values: CDR1 GTSNPN, CDR2 SVGIG (reference sequence). The CDR3 loop spans 15 amino acids. The CDR3 DNA sequence: TGTGCCTGGGATGCAGGGGGCTCTGGGGCCAACGTCCTGACTTTC. Translating it yields CAWDAGGSGANVLTF.